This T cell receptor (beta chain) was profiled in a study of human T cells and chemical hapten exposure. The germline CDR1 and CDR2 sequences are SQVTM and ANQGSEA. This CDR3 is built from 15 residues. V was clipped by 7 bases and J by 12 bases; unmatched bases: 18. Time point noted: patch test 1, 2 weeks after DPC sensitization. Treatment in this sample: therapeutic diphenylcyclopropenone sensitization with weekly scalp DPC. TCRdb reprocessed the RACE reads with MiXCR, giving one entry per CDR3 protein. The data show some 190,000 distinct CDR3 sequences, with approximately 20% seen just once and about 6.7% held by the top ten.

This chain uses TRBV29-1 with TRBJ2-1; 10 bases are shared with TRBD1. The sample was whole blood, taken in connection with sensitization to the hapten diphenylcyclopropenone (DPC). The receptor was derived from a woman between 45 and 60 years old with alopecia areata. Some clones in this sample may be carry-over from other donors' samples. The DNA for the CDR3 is TGCAGCGCCTCGACCCCGGGGACAGGGGATGTGGGGCAGTTCTTC. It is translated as CSASTPGTGDVGQFF.